The source of this T cell receptor (beta chain) is a study of shared clonotypes between healthy human individuals. As originally analysed: ImmunoSEQ yielded junction-only sequences lacking quality scores, so filtering differed. Profiling relied on immunoSEQ multiplex PCR, and the TCRdb table lists in-frame clones only, not all of them. D and trimming come from the DNA, and the V and J calls and clone size come from that table. Of fewer than 2.5 million clones listed, approximately 94% are singletons. Study observations and caveats: Owing to a small donor count, the genetic and exposure-history diversity represented was limited.

There were only Caucasian adults among the donors, and all lived in Nashville, Tennessee. This CDR3 region has 14 residues. V lost 0 bases to trimming and J lost 6 bases; unmatched junction nucleotides: 2. Germline values: CDR1 MNHNY, CDR2 SVGAGI (reference sequence). Of note for this clone: Its antigen is currently unknown.

This clonotype was sampled from a man in his late teens or twenties in good health. Some clones in this sample may be carry-over from other donors' samples. V usage is TRBV6-6 and J usage is TRBJ2-5; TRBD1 agrees at 9 bases. The sequencing input was naive CD4+ T cells from PBMCs. Subset specified: CD45RA+ positively selected. CDR3 sequence reads: CASSYSGQGKTQYF. The CDR3 DNA follows: TGTGCCAGCAGTTACTCCGGACAGGGGAAGACCCAGTACTTC.